The 27 T cell receptor beta chains listed next were all sequenced from one sample in a study of PD-L1 blockade in urothelial cancer. Here immunoSEQ multiplex PCR was the method, and the copy in TCRdb shows in-frame clones only, minus some. The table includes some 80,000 clones, around 85% detected once. Time point specified: pretreatment peripheral blood. The sequencing here drew on PBMCs, taken around atezolizumab (anti-PD-L1) treatment. Receptor source: a man aged 40-49 years with urothelial cancer.

This sequence joins TRBV12-5 and TRBJ1-1; no clear D. Germline V gives CDR1 LGHNT, CDR2 FRNRAP. Trimming stripped 2 bases from V and 3 bases from J, with 13 bases between. This CDR3 comprises 15 residues. The CDR3 loop is CASGLLGGSYTEAFF. Written as DNA, the CDR3 is TGTGCTAGTGGTTTGCTCGGAGGCAGCTACACTGAAGCTTTCTTT.

The chain recombines TRBV29-1 with TRBJ2-7; 9 bases agree with TRBD1. Germline values: CDR1 SQVTM, CDR2 ANQGSEA. V was pared by 7 bases and J by 3 bases, with 7 bases of the junction left unmatched. The CDR3 has 13 residues. The DNA of the CDR3 is TGCAGCGCCAGACAGGGGGGTCTCTACGAGCAGTACTTC. It encodes CSARQGGLYEQYF.

The V gene is TRBV19, the J gene TRBJ1-1, with 8 bases that match TRBD1. Germline V gives CDR1 LNHDA, CDR2 SQIVND (reference sequence). V was pared by 1 base and J by 5 bases, with 12 bases of the junction left unmatched. The CDR3 spans 17 residues. CDR3 in amino acids: CASSIVRDRIVGTEAFF. The CDR3 DNA is TGTGCCAGTAGTATAGTCAGGGACAGGATCGTTGGGACTGAAGCTTTCTTT. The full variable domain, rest sourced from reference TRBV19 and TRBJ1-1, is DGGITQSPKYLFRKEGQNVTLSCEQNLNHDAMYWYRQDPGQGLRLIYYSQIVNDFQKGDIAEGYSVSREKKESFPLTVTSAQKNPTAFYLCASSIVRDRIVGTEAFFGQGTRLTVV.

This clone was seen just once. V gene TRBV18 combines with J gene TRBJ1-1; no definite D call. Germline V gene data show CDR1 as KGHSH and CDR2 as LQKENI. V dropped 1 base and J dropped 1 base, with 10 bases sitting between them. This CDR3 comprises 15 residues. The DNA for the CDR3 is TGTGCCAGCTCACCACTGGAACGGAGGAACACTGAAGCTTTCTTT. It specifies CASSPLERRNTEAFF.

The chain links TRBV6-6 to TRBJ1-4; no clear D gene. Germline loops: CDR1 MNHNY, CDR2 SVGAGI (reference sequence). The germline V and J ends were trimmed by 8 bases and 14 bases, with 6 bases remaining between them. The CDR3 spans 8 residues. DNA of the CDR3: TGTGCCAGCTCGGGGCTGTTTTTT. Translated: CASSGLFF.

The chain employs TRBV7-2 and TRBJ2-1, with 7 bases aligning to TRBD1. In germline, CDR1 is SGHTA, CDR2 FQGNSA. The CDR3 is 14 amino acids. The ends lost 5 bases at V and 4 bases at J; junction bases unmatched: 5. The CDR3 DNA follows: TGTGCCAGCAGCCGGGACAGTGCTTACAATGAGCAGTTCTTC. Amino acids: CASSRDSAYNEQFF.

V usage is TRBV15 and J usage is TRBJ2-2, with 7 bases fitting TRBD2. This CDR3 contains 17 residues. Germline trimming cut 0 bases from V and 4 bases from J; bases unmatched to any gene: 8. The germline V gene encodes CDR1 LNHNV and CDR2 YYDKDF (reference sequence). In DNA, the CDR3 is TGTGCCACCAGCAGAGATCGGCAGCTAGCGGCCACCGGGGAGCTGTTTTTT. Its protein product is CATSRDRQLAATGELFF.

The chain couples TRBV7-9 to TRBJ2-7; 11 positions agree with TRBD2. V lost 8 bases to trimming and J lost 2 bases; unmatched junction nucleotides: 11. The CDR3 sequence is 16 residues long. Germline loops: CDR1 SEHNR, CDR2 FQNEAQ (reference sequence). In DNA, the CDR3 is TGTGCCAGCGTAGGACTAGCGGGTTCCCGGGCCTACGAGCAGTACTTC. Translation gives CASVGLAGSRAYEQYF.

The V gene is TRBV2, the J gene TRBJ1-1, with D possibly TRBD1 on 5 matching bases. CDR3 size: 14 residues. The germline CDR1 and CDR2 sequences are SNHLY and FYNNEI. V gave up 6 bases and J gave up 0 bases, with 11 bases separating them. The CDR3 DNA reads TGTGCCAGCAGGGGGGGAGAAATGAACACTGAAGCTTTCTTT. This sequence encodes CASRGGEMNTEAFF.

V is TRBV19 and J is TRBJ1-1; 8 bases match TRBD1. CDR1 and CDR2 from the germline V gene are LNHDA and SQIVND (reference sequence). CDR3 length: 14 amino acids. V trimming: 7 bases; J trimming: 1 base; junction bases outside the gene matches: 5. CDR3: CASNIGQGNTEAFF. The CDR3 DNA sequence: TGTGCCAGTAACATCGGACAGGGGAACACTGAAGCTTTCTTT.

The chain couples TRBV2 to TRBJ2-3, with a weak D call TRBD1 (5 bases). The V gene's germline CDR1 is SNHLY and CDR2 FYNNEI. The CDR3 totals 16 residues. Trimming shortened V by 7 bases and J by 1 base, and 18 bases separated the two germline ends. CDR3 nucleotide sequence: TGTGCCAGCACGAGACAGTCTCAAGGTCGCACAGATACGCAGTATTTT. Translation: CASTRQSQGRTDTQYF.

This sequence joins TRBV27 and TRBJ2-5; possible D gene TRBD2, 7 bases. Germline CDR1 and CDR2: MNHEY and SMNVEV (reference sequence). The CDR3 totals 14 residues. V lost 3 bases to trimming and J lost 1 base, with 9 bases between them. The CDR3 DNA sequence: TGTGCCAGCAGTTTGGGGGGGCGCCAAGAGACCCAGTACTTC. Translation gives CASSLGGRQETQYF.

This clone occurred a few times. The genes are TRBV25-1 and TRBJ1-2, with D possibly being TRBD1 (6 bases). Trimming took 2 bases from V and 11 from J, leaving 15 bases between them. This CDR3 spans 13 amino acids. CDR1 is MGHDK and CDR2 is SYGVNS in the germline V gene. CDR3 sequence (DNA): TGTGCCAGCAGTGAACGGACAGAGAAGGGATACACCTTC. Translation: CASSERTEKGYTF.

The chain uses TRBV20-1 and TRBJ2-1; D gene ambiguous. CDR3 size: 10 residues. The germline V gene encodes CDR1 DFQATT and CDR2 SNEGSKA (reference sequence). V was shortened by 7 bases and J by 4 bases, with 5 bases between the two germline ends. In DNA, the CDR3 is TGCAGTGTTTCGTACAATGAGCAGTTCTTC. As protein: CSVSYNEQFF.

The V gene is TRBV14, the J gene TRBJ1-4; D ambiguous. CDR1 and CDR2 (germline): SGHDN, FVKESK. V was trimmed by 0 bases and J by 8 bases, leaving 16 bases between them. This CDR3 region has 16 residues. The CDR3 nucleotides read TGTGCCAGCAGCCAAGATTATCCGTCGTGGGAGGAAAAACTGTTTTTT. Its protein product is CASSQDYPSWEEKLFF.

The V and J genes are TRBV4-2 and TRBJ2-1; 16 bases line up with TRBD2. This CDR3 comprises 20 residues. J lost 8 bases, V lost 2 bases, and 15 bases had no gene match. Germline loops: CDR1 LGHNA, CDR2 YNFKEQ. This chain's CDR3 is CASSQSPPGLAGGSWDEQFF. The DNA for the CDR3 is TGTGCCAGCAGCCAAAGCCCCCCGGGACTAGCGGGAGGGTCCTGGGATGAGCAGTTCTTC.

V and J are TRBV18 and TRBJ2-5; maybe TRBD1 (6 bases). Trimming stripped 5 bases from V and 3 bases from J, with 13 bases between. The germline CDR1 and CDR2 sequences are KGHSH and LQKENI. CDR3 length: 14 residues. The CDR3 nucleotides read TGTGCCAGCTCATCGACAGGATCAAAAGAGACCCAGTACTTC. This codes for CASSSTGSKETQYF.

This sequence joins TRBV19 and TRBJ2-1, with D possibly TRBD2 on 6 matching bases. Between the trimmed V and J ends, which lost 5 bases and 0 bases, there was a span of 11 bases. CDR3 length: 15 residues. CDR1 is LNHDA and CDR2 is SQIVND in the germline V gene (reference sequence). This chain's CDR3 is CASSLLGSSYNEQFF. The CDR3 DNA reads as TGTGCCAGTAGTCTCCTCGGGAGCTCCTACAATGAGCAGTTCTTC.

The V gene is TRBV28, the J gene TRBJ2-4; TRBD2 matches 8 bases. V trimming: 6 bases; J trimming: 7 bases; junction bases outside the gene matches: 2. The CDR3 is 12 amino acids. From germline, CDR1 is MDHEN and CDR2 SYDVKM. Written as DNA, the CDR3 is TGTGCCAGCAGGTCTAGCGGGAACATTCAGTACTTC. It codes for CASRSSGNIQYF.

The J gene is TRBJ2-2, the V gene TRBV6-6; the D gene is possibly TRBD1 (6 bases). Per germline, CDR1 MNHNY and CDR2 SVGAGI (reference sequence). The CDR3 is made up of 15 amino acids. Trimming took 7 bases from V and 6 from J, leaving 18 bases between them. The CDR3 DNA sequence: TGTGCCAGCAAACCGGGACAAGGGTCCGCCGGGGAGCTGTTTTTT. Translation gives CASKPGQGSAGELFF.

CDR3 in amino acids: CASSWGLAGVSYEQYF. CDR3 in DNA: TGCGCCAGCAGCTGGGGACTAGCGGGAGTTTCGTACGAGCAGTACTTC. V and J are TRBV5-1 and TRBJ2-7, with 14 bases lining up with TRBD2. Germline V gene lookup returns CDR1 SGHRS and CDR2 YFSETQ. The junction had 6 bases not matched to a gene; V was cut back by 3 bases and J by 4 bases. The CDR3 runs 16 residues.

This clone was seen only once. V usage is TRBV6-5 and J usage is TRBJ2-2, with TRBD1 matching over 8 bases. V lost 4 bases, J lost 6 bases, and 7 bases stayed unmatched. Germline loops: CDR1 MNHEY, CDR2 SVGAGI. This CDR3 has 15 amino acids. CDR3 region: CASSSTGDGAGELFF. In nucleotides, the CDR3 is TGTGCCAGCAGTTCGACAGGGGATGGGGCCGGGGAGCTGTTTTTT.

This clone has only one observation. The chain recombines TRBV30 with TRBJ2-3; weak D call: TRBD1 (6 bases). This CDR3 has 12 amino acids. The ends were cut back, 4 bases at V and 8 bases at J, with 13 bases in the middle. CDR1 and CDR2 from the germline V gene are GTSNPN and SVGIG (reference sequence). CDR3 sequence: CAWTSGEPTQYF. In nucleotides, the CDR3 is TGTGCCTGGACATCAGGGGAACCTACGCAGTATTTT.

This clone was detected once. The CDR3 DNA follows: TGTGCCACCAAGGGGGGACAGGATAACAATCAGCCCCAGCATTTT. It is translated as CATKGGQDNNQPQHF. This chain links TRBV6-1 with TRBJ1-5; 8 bases map to TRBD1. The germline V gene encodes CDR1 MNHNS and CDR2 SASEGT. This CDR3 is 15 amino acids long. V shed 10 bases and J 3 bases; nucleotides not matched to a gene: 11.

V is TRBV29-1 and J is TRBJ1-2; 8 nucleotides align to TRBD1. The CDR3 covers 13 residues. After removal of 6 bases from V and 0 bases from J, the junction contained 3 bases not matched to a gene. Germline CDR1 SQVTM, CDR2 ANQGSEA. The CDR3: CSVGQGPNYGYTF. CDR3 DNA sequence: TGCAGCGTCGGACAGGGCCCTAACTATGGCTACACCTTC.

The chain has TRBV7-2 and TRBJ2-1, with D maybe TRBD1 (5 bases). Trimming took 0 bases from V and 5 from J, leaving 5 bases between them. CDR3 length: 13 residues. Germline CDR1 SGHTA, CDR2 FQGNSA. CDR3 nucleotide sequence: TGTGCCAGCAGCTTAGCGGGGCACAATGAGCAGTTCTTC. Translating gives CASSLAGHNEQFF.

This rearrangement joins TRBV6-1 to TRBJ1-1; D not resolved. Germline CDR1 is MNHNS and CDR2 is SASEGT. The V end lost 0 bases, the J end lost 2 bases, and 7 bases lay between the germline ends. The CDR3 is 14 amino acids. CDR3 loop: CASSEAYSNTEAFF. In nucleotides, the CDR3 is TGTGCCAGCAGTGAAGCGTACAGCAACACTGAAGCTTTCTTT.